One and the same sample provided the 20 T cell receptor beta chains below, sequenced in a study of early T cells in non-severe SARS-CoV-2 infection. TCRdb re-analysed the 5' RACE reads in MiXCR, keeping a single row per CDR3 protein. The sample shows around 78,000 distinct CDR3 sequences, roughly 9.1% of them seen only once. The source material was whole blood, sampled at baseline. These receptors came from an adult who was a healthcare worker with PCR-confirmed SARS-CoV-2 infection or an uninfected control (not recorded which).

This clonotype was observed at least ten times. The chain joins TRBV12-3 or TRBV12-4 to TRBJ1-2; D is perhaps TRBD1 (6 bases). With 6 bases removed from V and 5 bases from J, the gap between germline ends came to 19 bases. The CDR3 loop spans 15 amino acids. The chain's CDR3 is CASRPSHRGAYGYTF. The CDR3 DNA reads TGTGCCAGCAGACCCTCCCATAGGGGGGCATATGGCTACACCTTC.

This clonotype showed up many times. The rearrangement links TRBV2 to TRBJ2-1; TRBD1 aligns across 11 bases. With V trimmed by 5 bases and J by 8 bases, 8 bases remained unmatched. The V gene's germline CDR1 is SNHLY and CDR2 FYNNEI. This CDR3 comprises 15 residues. CDR3 sequence: CASSPGTGGGDEQFF. CDR3 nucleotides: TGTGCCAGCAGTCCCGGGACAGGGGGAGGGGATGAGCAGTTCTTC.

This clonotype was counted only a few times. The chain links TRBV20-1 to TRBJ2-3; 11 bases agree with TRBD2. The CDR3 is made up of 17 amino acids. Germline V gene sequence: CDR1 DFQATT, CDR2 SNEGSKA (reference sequence). The V segment lost 1 base and the J segment 2 bases; nucleotides outside the gene matches: 8. CDR3 sequence reads: CSARVKLAGATTDTQYF. The DNA for the CDR3 is TGCAGTGCTAGAGTAAAACTAGCGGGGGCCACCACAGATACGCAGTATTTT.

V usage is TRBV30 and J usage is TRBJ2-4, with TRBD2 as a possible D gene (6 bases). Germline lookup yields CDR1 GTSNPN and CDR2 SVGIG (reference sequence). The V end lost 5 bases, the J end lost 6 bases, and 14 bases lay between the germline ends. This CDR3 has 13 amino acids. CDR3 bases: TGTGCCTGGGGAGGGTTGTCGGGAAACATTCAGTACTTC. Amino acids: CAWGGLSGNIQYF.

This clonotype has at least ten counts. The rearrangement links TRBV30 to TRBJ2-5, with 8 bases identical to TRBD2. Germline lookup yields CDR1 GTSNPN and CDR2 SVGIG (reference sequence). This CDR3 spans 14 amino acids. V lost 2 bases to trimming and J lost 7 bases; unmatched junction nucleotides: 9. The CDR3 coding sequence is TGTGCCTGGAGTAAGGCTAGCGGGTCCGGGACCCAGTACTTC. Protein: CAWSKASGSGTQYF.

The chain has TRBV25-1 and TRBJ1-4; D possibly corresponds to TRBD1 (6 bases). Trimming cost V 5 bases and J 8 bases, with 12 bases left between them. In germline, CDR1 is MGHDK, CDR2 SYGVNS. This CDR3 has 13 amino acids. Written as DNA, the CDR3 is TGTGCCAGCAGTAAACCAGGGGAGGAAAAACTGTTTTTT. Its translation is CASSKPGEEKLFF.

The chain recombines TRBV20-1 with TRBJ2-7; 10 nucleotides line up with TRBD1. V shed 4 bases, J shed 4 bases, and the junction held 7 bases outside the gene matches. The CDR3 sequence is 14 residues long. CDR1 is DFQATT, CDR2 SNEGSKA, per germline (reference sequence). DNA for the CDR3: TGCAGTGCTAACAGGGACAGGGGAAAATACGAGCAGTACTTC. Protein: CSANRDRGKYEQYF.

This clonotype was recorded a few times. V usage is TRBV12-3 or TRBV12-4 and J usage is TRBJ2-3; TRBD2 matches 8 bases. The ends lost 5 bases at V and 6 bases at J; junction bases unmatched: 10. The CDR3 runs to 15 residues. In DNA, the CDR3 is TGTGCCAGCAGTCTCCAGCGGGGGACGCGGGATACGCAGTATTTT. Translating it yields CASSLQRGTRDTQYF.

V and J are TRBV19 and TRBJ2-7, with no clear D. CDR3 length equals 13 residues. Trimming left V 3 bases short and J 4 bases short, with 10 bases between. Germline lookup yields CDR1 LNHDA and CDR2 SQIVND (reference sequence). CDR3 region: CASSITLKYEQYF. In DNA form, the CDR3 reads TGTGCCAGTAGTATTACACTAAAATACGAGCAGTACTTC.

This clonotype was recorded at least ten times. The V gene is TRBV4-3, the J gene TRBJ2-1; D uncertain. From germline, CDR1 is LGHNA and CDR2 YSLEER. There are 14 residues in the CDR3. V lost 1 base and J lost 6, with 10 bases in between. The chain's CDR3 is CASSQVVGVNEQFF. As DNA, the CDR3 is TGCGCCAGCAGCCAAGTGGTAGGAGTCAATGAGCAGTTCTTC.

This clonotype was counted only a few times. V gene TRBV29-1 combines with J gene TRBJ2-5, with D tentatively TRBD1 or TRBD2 (6 bases each). CDR1 is SQVTM, CDR2 ANQGSEA, per germline. Trimming took off 5 bases at V and 1 base at J, with 11 bases between the two ends. The CDR3 covers 13 residues. CDR3 DNA sequence: TGCAGCGTTACGGGGGACATCCAAGAGACCCAGTACTTC. Amino acid sequence: CSVTGDIQETQYF.

This clonotype appeared many times. The rearrangement joins TRBV30 to TRBJ1-1; D not resolved. Trimming removed 0 bases from V and 3 bases from J, with 14 bases in between. The CDR3 spans 15 residues. Germline V CDR1 and CDR2: GTSNPN, SVGIG (reference sequence). The CDR3: CAWSVGSPGDTEAFF. The CDR3 nucleotides read TGTGCCTGGAGTGTAGGGAGCCCGGGCGACACTGAAGCTTTCTTT.

J is TRBJ2-3 and V is TRBV7-9; 12 positions agree with TRBD2. The junction had 1 base not matched to a gene; V was cut back by 1 base and J by 2 bases. Germline V gives CDR1 SEHNR, CDR2 FQNEAQ (reference sequence). The CDR3 has 16 residues. For the CDR3, the DNA is TGTGCCAGCAGCTTAGGACTAGCGGGGGCCACAGATACGCAGTATTTT. This translates into CASSLGLAGATDTQYF. Full variable domain (missing parts from reference TRBV7-9 and TRBJ2-3): DTGVSQNPRHKITKRGQNVTFRCDPISEHNRLYWYRQTLGQGPEFLTYFQNEAQLEKSRLLSDRFSAERPKGSFSTLEIQRTEQGDSAMYLCASSLGLAGATDTQYFGPGTRLTVL.

This clonotype was counted many times. The V call is TRBV29-1, the J call TRBJ2-7, with 7 nucleotides matching TRBD1. The CDR3 has 13 amino acids. Germline CDR1 SQVTM, CDR2 ANQGSEA. CDR3 loop: CSARRTGGGEQYF. The DNA for the CDR3 is TGCAGTGCGAGACGGACAGGTGGGGGAGAGCAGTACTTC.

The gene calls are TRBV20-1 and TRBJ1-5, with D perhaps TRBD1 (6 bases). The germline V and J ends were trimmed by 3 bases and 3 bases, with 12 bases remaining between them. The CDR3 consists of 14 residues. Germline CDR1 reads DFQATT; CDR2 reads SNEGSKA (reference sequence). CDR3 sequence: CSASRGQPNQPQHF. CDR3 nucleotide sequence: TGCAGTGCTAGTCGGGGGCAGCCCAATCAGCCCCAGCATTTT.

This clonotype was detected a few times. This rearrangement joins TRBV29-1 to TRBJ2-3, with D perhaps matching TRBD2 (5 bases). V was clipped by 1 base and J by 0 bases, with 14 bases between them. The CDR3 has 16 amino acids. Germline loops: CDR1 SQVTM, CDR2 ANQGSEA. This CDR3 reads CSVEGGEGASTDTQYF. In DNA form, the CDR3 reads TGCAGCGTTGAAGGGGGAGAGGGAGCTAGCACAGATACGCAGTATTTT.

This clonotype was seen repeatedly, ten times or more. The CDR3 DNA follows: TGCAGTGCTATCTCCGGGGGGTCTACCTACAATGAGCAGTTCTTC. Its protein product is CSAISGGSTYNEQFF. The chain is built from TRBV20-1 and TRBJ2-1, with 7 bases that match TRBD2. The J segment lost 2 bases and the V segment lost 4 bases, leaving 8 bases of the junction unmatched. The CDR3 is 15 amino acids. In germline, CDR1 is DFQATT, CDR2 SNEGSKA (reference sequence).

This clonotype occurred many times. The chain joins TRBV11-2 to TRBJ2-4; D gene unclear. There are 13 residues in the CDR3. The V gene's germline CDR1 is SGHAT and CDR2 FQNNGV. V was clipped by 0 bases and J by 4 bases, with 4 bases between them. The CDR3 nucleotides read TGTGCCAGCAGCTTAGACCCAAAAAACATTCAGTACTTC. It yields the protein CASSLDPKNIQYF.

The chain uses TRBV15 and TRBJ2-1; D gene ambiguous. Trimming pared 0 bases from V and 9 bases from J, leaving 9 bases between. Per germline, CDR1 LNHNV and CDR2 YYDKDF (reference sequence). This CDR3 contains 13 residues. The CDR3 loop is CATSRDARREQFF. CDR3 nucleotides: TGTGCCACCAGCAGAGATGCCAGGCGTGAGCAGTTCTTC.

V is TRBV19 and J is TRBJ1-5; D uncertain. Germline assignment: CDR1 LNHDA and CDR2 SQIVND (reference sequence). V was pared by 6 bases and J by 3 bases, with 12 bases between. The CDR3 length is 14 residues. In DNA, the CDR3 is TGTGCCAGTAGAACCTTCGTCGACAATCAGCCCCAGCATTTT. The encoded protein is CASRTFVDNQPQHF.